Listed here is a single T cell receptor beta chain. In the original analysis: For nucleated cells, counts were estimated from reference gene primer amplification. Profiling relied on immunoSEQ multiplex PCR, and the TCRdb table lists in-frame clones only, not all of them. V and J calls and clone size come straight from that table; D and trimming were deduced from the DNA. This table holds hundreds of thousands of clones, about nine tenths found once. This sample is drawn from a study of blood T cell repertoires in COVID-19. Study-wide background: Sources were T cells, B-cell-depleted T cells, or PBMCs; the material itself was cDNA or gDNA.

The CDR3 extends over 15 amino acids. The V end was cut by 5 bases, the J end by 1 base, with 13 bases between. The germline CDR1 and CDR2 sequences are SGHRS and YFSETQ. The sample taken for sequencing was peripheral blood. The chain joins TRBV5-1 to TRBJ2-1, with a possible D match to TRBD2 (6 bases). The clonotype originates from a woman aged 60-75 years with acute or convalescent COVID-19. This chain's CDR3 is CASSLEGNSYNEQFF. The CDR3 DNA sequence: TGCGCCAGCAGTCTGGAGGGCAATTCCTACAATGAGCAGTTCTTC.